These 24 T cell receptor beta chains share one sample of origin, sequenced in a study of shared clonotypes between healthy human individuals (dated by TCRdb to the early 2020s). The receptor library was made with the immunoSEQ multiplex PCR assay. TCRdb took over this immuneACCESS table, retaining in-frame rearrangements with V and J assigned. Such tables are incomplete; in checked studies, under half of the missing clones stem from an unresolved V gene, and the remainder is unexplained. The sample includes around 640,000 clones, with approximately 96% observed a single time. The ten biggest clones cover 0.095% to 0.13% of the sample. CD8 naive samples consisted of CD45RO-negative cells that were positively selected for CCR7, yielding a CD45RA+CCR7+ population without TemRA cells. Sequencing was performed on naive CD8+ T cells sorted from blood. This specimen's cell subset or site label, interpreted: CD45RA+CCR7+. These receptors were taken from a woman aged 30 to 39 in good health.

The DNA for the CDR3 is TGCAGCGTTGAGACCGGACTGGGAGATACGCAGTATTTT. Translating gives CSVETGLGDTQYF. V is TRBV29-1 and J is TRBJ2-3; a weak D match, TRBD2 (5 bases). This CDR3 has 13 amino acids. The V end was cut by 3 bases, the J end by 5 bases, with 12 bases between. Germline V lookup: CDR1 SQVTM, CDR2 ANQGSEA.

The chain uses TRBV6-6 and TRBJ2-5, with 9 bases matching TRBD1. Germline trimming cut 2 bases from V and 5 bases from J; bases unmatched to any gene: 9. Germline CDR1 and CDR2: MNHNY and SVGAGI (reference sequence). This CDR3 region has 16 residues. The CDR3 DNA sequence: TGTGCCAGCAGTTACCCGGGACAGGGTTCGTGGGAGACCCAGTACTTC. Its translation: CASSYPGQGSWETQYF.

As DNA, the CDR3 is TGCAGCGTCCCAAAGTCCCTCGCTCCCAATGAGCAGTTCTTC. Its protein is CSVPKSLAPNEQFF. The rearrangement links TRBV29-1 to TRBJ2-1; D gene uncertain. The CDR3 extends over 14 amino acids. From germline, CDR1 is SQVTM and CDR2 ANQGSEA. V was trimmed by 6 bases and J by 6 bases, leaving 18 bases between them.

This chain joins TRBV25-1 and TRBJ2-3; the D gene is possibly TRBD1 (6 bases). CDR1 MGHDK and CDR2 SYGVNS come from the germline V gene. The V gene lost 4 bases and the J gene lost 2 bases, with 13 bases spanning the gap. The CDR3 is 15 residues long. This CDR3 reads CASSVQGQITDTQYF. The CDR3 DNA reads TGTGCCAGCAGTGTGCAAGGACAGATCACAGATACGCAGTATTTT.

V is TRBV4-1 and J is TRBJ1-4, with 7 positions matching TRBD1. The ends lost 0 bases at V and 0 bases at J; junction bases unmatched: 7. The CDR3 contains 18 residues. CDR1 and CDR2 from the germline V gene are MGHRA and YSYEKL. The chain's CDR3 is CASSQEARGRATNEKLFF. The CDR3 nucleotides are TGCGCCAGCAGCCAAGAGGCAAGGGGGCGCGCAACTAATGAAAAACTGTTTTTT.

The gene calls are TRBV19 and TRBJ2-3; TRBD2 matches 8 bases. Germline lookup yields CDR1 LNHDA and CDR2 SQIVND (reference sequence). The J segment lost 2 bases and the V segment lost 1 base, leaving 5 bases of the junction unmatched. The CDR3 spans 16 residues. The CDR3 region has the DNA TGTGCCAGTAGTATAGCGGGAGGGCCGACCACAGATACGCAGTATTTT. This translates into CASSIAGGPTTDTQYF.

The rearrangement joins TRBV10-1 to TRBJ2-7; D gene ambiguous. The CDR3 contains 13 residues. Germline-derived CDR1 and CDR2 are WNHNN and SYGVQD (reference sequence). Deletions cut 5 bases from V and 0 bases from J, with 8 bases between. The CDR3 region has the DNA TGCGCCAGCAGTAGTGTTAGCTCCTACGAGCAGTACTTC. Translating gives CASSSVSSYEQYF.

Comments on this clone: Different DNA sequences within this sample yield the same CDR3. V usage is TRBV29-1 and J usage is TRBJ2-7, with unresolved D. Germline CDR1 SQVTM, CDR2 ANQGSEA. V lost 1 base and J lost 1, with 5 bases in between. CDR3 length: 12 amino acids. The CDR3 here is CSVEGLSYEQYF. For the CDR3, the DNA is TGCAGCGTTGAAGGACTTTCCTACGAGCAGTACTTC.

This sequence joins TRBV9 and TRBJ2-3, with TRBD1 matching 7 bases. CDR3 length: 16 amino acids. Germline V gene lookup returns CDR1 SGDLS and CDR2 YYNGEE. Trimming at V came to 0 bases and at J to 1 base, leaving 5 bases not matched to a gene. CDR3 coding DNA: TGTGCCAGCAGCGTAGAAGGGGGCGAGGGCACAGATACGCAGTATTTT. Amino acid sequence: CASSVEGGEGTDTQYF.

V is TRBV6-5 and J is TRBJ1-1; D possibly corresponds to TRBD1 (6 bases). This CDR3 is built from 13 residues. V was cut by 2 bases and J by 8 bases, with 12 bases left in between. The germline V gene encodes CDR1 MNHEY and CDR2 SVGAGI. The CDR3 DNA reads as TGTGCCAGCAGTTACAGGGAGGGGGTGGAAGCTTTCTTT. Its protein product is CASSYREGVEAFF.

The genes are TRBV2 and TRBJ2-5; the D is unclear. The CDR3 has 14 residues. Germline values: CDR1 SNHLY, CDR2 FYNNEI. The V and J ends lost 2 bases and 3 bases respectively, with 10 bases between them. CDR3 protein: CASSELGFKETQYF. CDR3 coding DNA: TGTGCCAGCAGTGAATTAGGATTCAAAGAGACCCAGTACTTC.

The chain uses TRBV2 and TRBJ2-7; a weak D match, TRBD2 (6 bases). Trimming removed 3 bases from V and 3 bases from J, with 9 bases in between. The CDR3 contains 13 residues. Germline V gene lookup returns CDR1 SNHLY and CDR2 FYNNEI. The CDR3 sequence is CASSEGLLYEQYF. CDR3 nucleotide sequence: TGTGCCAGCAGTGAGGGACTTCTCTACGAGCAGTACTTC.

The genes are TRBV15 and TRBJ2-1; D possibly corresponds to TRBD2 (6 bases). Germline assignment: CDR1 LNHNV and CDR2 YYDKDF (reference sequence). The CDR3 covers 14 residues. The V end was cut by 8 bases, the J end by 4 bases, with 15 bases between. The CDR3 bases are TGTGCCACCTCCTCTTGGGCGGGATACAATGAGCAGTTCTTC. This gives the protein CATSSWAGYNEQFF.

This chain uses TRBV28 with TRBJ2-7; D remains ambiguous. V was trimmed by 6 bases and J by 7 bases, leaving 16 bases between them. There are 13 residues in the CDR3. Germline CDR1 is MDHEN and CDR2 is SYDVKM. As DNA, the CDR3 is TGTGCCAGCAGCTCCTGGGGTAGCTTAGAGCAGTACTTC. This sequence encodes CASSSWGSLEQYF. Full variable domain (rest looked up from reference TRBV28 and TRBJ2-7): DVKVTQSSRYLVKRTGEKVFLECVQDMDHENMFWYRQDPGLGLRLIYFSYDVKMKEKGDIPEGYSVSREKKERFSLILESASTNQTSMYLCASSSWGSLEQYFGPGTRLTVT.

The CDR3 sequence is CASSYGGADYNEQFF. The CDR3 nucleotides read TGTGCCAGCAGTTACGGCGGGGCGGACTACAATGAGCAGTTCTTC. The chain joins TRBV6-5 to TRBJ2-1; perhaps TRBD2 as D (6 bases). CDR1 and CDR2 (germline): MNHEY, SVGAGI. Trimming left V 2 bases short and J 3 bases short, with 11 bases between. The CDR3 spans 15 residues.

The rearrangement uses TRBV27 and TRBJ2-3; unclear D gene. The length of the CDR3 is 14 residues. The V end was cut by 3 bases, the J end by 2 bases, with 9 bases between. Germline CDR1 and CDR2: MNHEY and SMNVEV (reference sequence). Here the CDR3 reads CASSFAQLTDTQYF. The DNA for the CDR3 is TGTGCCAGCAGTTTCGCCCAGCTCACAGATACGCAGTATTTT.

This chain's CDR3 is CASSLSWGKSTDTQYF. In DNA form, the CDR3 reads TGTGCCAGCAGCTTAAGTTGGGGAAAAAGTACAGATACGCAGTATTTT. The rearrangement uses TRBV11-3 and TRBJ2-3; D not certain. V was pared by 2 bases and J by 3 bases, with 15 bases between. The CDR3 spans 16 residues. From germline, CDR1 is SGHNT and CDR2 YENEEA.

This chain joins TRBV7-9 and TRBJ2-7, with D possibly being TRBD2 (6 bases). V lost 5 bases to trimming and J lost 4 bases, with 15 bases between them. The length of the CDR3 is 14 residues. Germline V gene lookup returns CDR1 SEHNR and CDR2 FQNEAQ (reference sequence). CDR3 loop: CASSPWGVGYEQYF. CDR3 nucleotides: TGTGCCAGCAGCCCCTGGGGGGTAGGGTACGAGCAGTACTTC.

This clone was counted once. The chain uses TRBV7-8 and TRBJ1-2; no clear D gene. Germline-derived CDR1 and CDR2 are SGHVS and FQNEAQ. The CDR3 loop spans 16 amino acids. The V end was cut by 5 bases, the J end by 3 bases, with 19 bases between. The CDR3 loop is CASSLSTGVWYYGYTF. The CDR3 nucleotides read TGTGCCAGCAGCCTATCTACCGGGGTCTGGTACTATGGCTACACCTTC.

The V and J genes are TRBV27 and TRBJ1-1; D unresolved. This CDR3 comprises 14 residues. CDR1 and CDR2 (germline): MNHEY, SMNVEV (reference sequence). Trimming stripped 6 bases from V and 1 base from J, with 12 bases between. The CDR3 region has the DNA TGTGCCAGCAGCCTCGTTTCTGGGAACACTGAAGCTTTCTTT. This translates into CASSLVSGNTEAFF.

The CDR3 is CASSSGGGKSSYNEQFF. In DNA, the CDR3 is TGCGCCAGCAGTTCGGGGGGAGGGAAAAGCTCCTACAATGAGCAGTTCTTC. The chain carries TRBV4-1 and TRBJ2-1, with TRBD2 identical over 7 bases. V trimming: 6 bases; J trimming: 0 bases; junction bases outside the gene matches: 11. This CDR3 spans 17 amino acids. Germline CDR1 reads MGHRA; CDR2 reads YSYEKL.

This clone was counted once. V gene TRBV27 combines with J gene TRBJ2-1; TRBD2 matches 11 bases. V lost 0 bases, J lost 4 bases, and 5 bases stayed unmatched. The CDR3 spans 17 residues. From germline, CDR1 is MNHEY and CDR2 SMNVEV (reference sequence). CDR3 amino acids: CASSLSRGTSGYNEQFF. As DNA, the CDR3 is TGTGCCAGCAGTTTATCGAGAGGGACTAGCGGTTACAATGAGCAGTTCTTC.

The V call is TRBV7-8, the J call TRBJ2-1; D is undetermined. Germline V CDR1 and CDR2: SGHVS, FQNEAQ. This CDR3 has 13 amino acids. Trimming took off 0 bases at V and 5 bases at J, with 5 bases between the two ends. This CDR3 is CASSLAPDNEQFF. The CDR3 coding sequence is TGTGCCAGCAGCTTAGCTCCCGACAATGAGCAGTTCTTC.

This chain joins TRBV27 and TRBJ2-1, with no clear D. Per germline, CDR1 MNHEY and CDR2 SMNVEV (reference sequence). Trimming shortened V by 6 bases and J by 6 bases, and 15 bases separated the two germline ends. This CDR3 region has 14 residues. The DNA of the CDR3 is TGTGCCAGCAGCCCCCGGGCTGGGTTCAATGAGCAGTTCTTC. This encodes CASSPRAGFNEQFF.